The entry below gives a single TCR beta chain sequence along with its context. The antigen remains undetermined. The CDR3 is 11 residues long. The V gene's germline CDR1 is DFQATT and CDR2 SNEGSKA (reference sequence). The V end lost 5 bases, the J end lost 6 bases, and 9 bases lay between the germline ends. From blood CD8+ and CD4+ T cells, TCR beta sequences were generated. This record comes from a study of CD8 T cells in Susac syndrome. Notes on the study in general: The authors acknowledged that the study's TCR sequencing and HLA analysis involved relatively few individuals.

Reverse transcription of about 0.45 to 1 ug RNA was performed with random hexamers. By means of immunoSEQ multiplex PCR, TCR beta CDR3 spanning 54 Vbeta and 13 Jbeta underwent amplification. MiXCR, applied by TCRdb to the immunoSEQ multiplex PCR reads, yields one record per CDR3 protein. The sample holds 150,000 to 200,000 distinct CDR3 sequences, 93% seen once. Specimen: CD4+ T cells from PBMCs. The chain joins TRBV20-1 to TRBJ2-3; no reliable D call. This sequence was found in a human donor in good health. CDR3: CSAVEWDTQYF. Written as DNA, the CDR3 is TGCAGTGCTGTGGAATGGGATACGCAGTATTTT.